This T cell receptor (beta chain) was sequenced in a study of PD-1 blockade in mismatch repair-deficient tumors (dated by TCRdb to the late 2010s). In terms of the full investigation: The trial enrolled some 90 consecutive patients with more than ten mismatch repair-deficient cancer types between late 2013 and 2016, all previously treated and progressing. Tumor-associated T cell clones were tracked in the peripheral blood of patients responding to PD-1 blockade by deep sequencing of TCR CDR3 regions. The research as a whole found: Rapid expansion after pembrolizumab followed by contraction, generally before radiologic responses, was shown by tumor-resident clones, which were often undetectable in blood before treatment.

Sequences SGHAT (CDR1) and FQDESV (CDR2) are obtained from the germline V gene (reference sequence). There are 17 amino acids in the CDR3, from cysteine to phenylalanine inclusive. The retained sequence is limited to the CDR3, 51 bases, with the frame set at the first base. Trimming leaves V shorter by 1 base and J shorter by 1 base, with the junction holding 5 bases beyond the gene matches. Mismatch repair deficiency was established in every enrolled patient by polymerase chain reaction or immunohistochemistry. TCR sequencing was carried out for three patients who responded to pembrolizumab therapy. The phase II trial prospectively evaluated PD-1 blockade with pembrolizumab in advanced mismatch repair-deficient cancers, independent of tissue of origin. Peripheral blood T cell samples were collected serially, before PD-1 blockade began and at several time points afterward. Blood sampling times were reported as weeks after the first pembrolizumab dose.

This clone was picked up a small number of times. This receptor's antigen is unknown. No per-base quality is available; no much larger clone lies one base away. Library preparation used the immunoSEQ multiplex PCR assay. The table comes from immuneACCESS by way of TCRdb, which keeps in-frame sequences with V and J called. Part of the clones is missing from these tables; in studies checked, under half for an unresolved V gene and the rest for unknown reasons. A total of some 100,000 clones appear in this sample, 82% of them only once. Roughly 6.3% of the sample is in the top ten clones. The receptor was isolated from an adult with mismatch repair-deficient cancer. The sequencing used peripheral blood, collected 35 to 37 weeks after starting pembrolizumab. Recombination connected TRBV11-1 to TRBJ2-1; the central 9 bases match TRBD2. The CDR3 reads CASSLGMAGGSYNEQFF. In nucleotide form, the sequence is TGTGCCAGCAGCTTAGGAATGGCGGGAGGGTCCTACAATGAGCAGTTCTTC. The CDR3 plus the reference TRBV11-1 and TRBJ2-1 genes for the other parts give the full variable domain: EAEVAQSPRYKITEKSQAVAFWCDPISGHATLYWYRQILGQGPELLVQFQDESVVDDSQLPKDRFSAERLKGVDSTLKIQPAELGDSAMYLCASSLGMAGGSYNEQFFGPGTRLTVL.